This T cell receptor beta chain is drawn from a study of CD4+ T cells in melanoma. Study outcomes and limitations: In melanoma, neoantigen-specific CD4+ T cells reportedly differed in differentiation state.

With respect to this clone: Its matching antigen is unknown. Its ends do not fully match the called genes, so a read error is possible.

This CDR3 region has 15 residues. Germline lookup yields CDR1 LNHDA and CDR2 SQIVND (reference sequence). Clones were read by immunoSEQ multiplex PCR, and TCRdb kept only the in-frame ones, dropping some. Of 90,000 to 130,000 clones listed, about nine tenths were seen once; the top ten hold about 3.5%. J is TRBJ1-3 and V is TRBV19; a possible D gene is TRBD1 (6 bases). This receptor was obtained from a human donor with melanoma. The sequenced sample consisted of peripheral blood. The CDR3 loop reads CASTNSGTFGTTIYF. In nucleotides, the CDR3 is TGTGCCAGTACTAACTCCGGGACATTTGGAACCACCATATATTTT. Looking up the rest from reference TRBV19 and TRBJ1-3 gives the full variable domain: DGGITQSPKYLFRKEGQNVTLSCEQNLNHDAMYWYRQDPGQGLRLIYYSQIVNDFQKGDIAEGYSVSREKKESFPLTVTSAQKNPTAFYLCASTNSGTFGTTIYFGEGSWLTVV.